A selection of T cell receptor beta chains follows, all from one sample in a study of Graves' ophthalmopathy and Graves' hyperthyroidism. A single record per CDR3 protein comes from TCRdb applying MiXCR to the multiplex PCR reads. The table includes around 1.1 million distinct CDR3 sequences, less than 45% detected once. The sequencing sample was made of peripheral blood or thyroid tissue (not recorded which). The source is an adult man with Graves' hyperthyroidism. Both conserved end residues are part of each CDR3. The D gene is left open where the match is weak. Where a row states a size, it is once, few, many or the class of an expanded clone; other rows omit it.

d_gene	v_gene	abundance	j_gene	CDR3aa	CDR3nt
.	TRBV6-1	few	TRBJ2-2	CASSEKGIRELFF	TGTGCCAGCAGTGAAAAGGGAATCCGGGAGCTGTTTTTT
.	TRBV7-2	few	TRBJ1-1	CASSQSADLSVFF	TGTGCCAGCAGCCAGTCGGCCGATCTCTCGGTCTTCTTT
.	TRBV15	.	TRBJ2-7	CATSRVGVADEQYF	TGTGCCACCAGCAGAGTTGGGGTGGCTGACGAGCAGTACTTC
.	TRBV20-1	.	TRBJ2-7	CSAYRAGRHF	TGCAGTGCCTATCGGGCGGGACGGCACTTC
TRBD1	TRBV20-1	many	TRBJ1-2	CSASSLGTGAKYGYTF	TGCAGTGCTAGTTCCCTTGGGACAGGGGCCAAGTATGGCTACACCTTC
.	TRBV5-4	.	TRBJ1-1	CASSLGMDEGGPEAFF	TGTGCCAGCAGCCTGGGGATGGACGAGGGAGGGCCTGAAGCTTTCTTT
.	TRBV10-2	.	TRBJ2-7	CASSDDLYEQYF	TGTGCCAGCAGTGACGACCTCTACGAGCAGTACTTC
TRBD2	TRBV29-1	.	TRBJ2-7	CSWAGDEQYF	TGCAGCTGGGCGGGAGATGAGCAGTACTTC
.	TRBV12-3/TRBV12-4	.	TRBJ1-3	CASTSTRGRNTIYF	TGTGCCAGCACCTCGACGAGGGGGAGAAACACCATATATTTT
.	TRBV19	many	TRBJ2-5	CASSNRVETQYF	TGTGCCAGTAGCAACAGGGTGGAGACCCAGTACTTC
.	TRBV6-2/TRBV6-3	.	TRBJ1-2	CASSYFTGGGNYGYTF	TGTGCCAGCAGTTACTTTACCGGGGGGGGCAACTATGGCTACACCTTC
.	TRBV4-3	many	TRBJ1-6	CASSQTPAGSGSPLHF	TGCGCCAGCAGCCAAACCCCGGCAGGATCGGGGTCACCCCTCCACTTT
.	TRBV7-2	many	TRBJ1-5	CASSLVAPQPQHF	TGTGCCAGCAGCTTAGTGGCTCCCCAGCCCCAGCATTTT
.	TRBV30	.	TRBJ2-5	CACVRGSPGIETQYF	TGTGCCTGTGTCAGGGGCTCGCCAGGTATAGAGACCCAGTACTTC
.	TRBV20-1	many	TRBJ2-5	CSARPTAETQYF	TGCAGTGCCAGGCCCACGGCAGAGACCCAGTACTTC
.	TRBV7-2	.	TRBJ1-3	CASSPDRANYGYTIYF	TGTGCCAGCAGCCCTGACAGAGCTAACTATGGCTACACCATATATTTT
.	TRBV7-9	many	TRBJ2-2	CARRDGELFF	TGTGCCAGACGCGACGGGGAGCTGTTTTTT
.	TRBV20-1	once	TRBJ2-7	CSGPQGDHNEQYF	TGCAGTGGTCCCCAGGGAGATCACAATGAGCAGTACTTC
.	TRBV18	.	TRBJ2-5	CASSPTVRRGQETQYF	TGTGCCAGCTCGCCGACCGTCAGGAGGGGCCAAGAGACCCAGTACTTC
.	TRBV10-2	many	TRBJ2-7	CASRGTDGYEQYF	TGCGCCAGCAGAGGGACCGATGGGTACGAGCAGTACTTC
.	TRBV10-2	many	TRBJ1-1	CASRSEAEAFF	TGCGCCAGCAGGAGCGAGGCGGAAGCTTTCTTT
TRBD1	TRBV10-2	.	TRBJ1-1	CASSESRGQRNTEAFF	TGCGCCAGCAGTGAGTCGCGGGGACAGAGGAACACTGAAGCTTTCTTT
.	TRBV25-1	.	TRBJ2-5	CASVEGPGVEKTQYF	TGTGCCAGCGTTGAAGGGCCGGGAGTTGAAAAGACCCAGTACTTC
TRBD1	TRBV12-3/TRBV12-4	many	TRBJ1-5	CASSRTGNGQPQHF	TGTGCCAGCAGCAGGACAGGGAACGGTCAGCCCCAGCATTTT